This entry is about one T cell receptor beta chain. Its target antigen remains unknown. No quality values exist for individual bases; no much larger clone is one base distant. This sample is drawn from a study of T-cell memory formation after mild COVID-19 (dated by TCRdb to about 2021). At the level of the whole study: Most TCR sequence clusters were specific to one of the two donors. In a couple of donors, T-cell clones that expanded and contracted after mild COVID-19 were tracked by sequencing TCRalpha and TCRbeta repertoires over time. The cohort comprised two young, previously healthy adult volunteers, one female and one male. Overall study outcomes, separate from this receptor: Contracting CD4+ clones turned up mainly in the CM and EM memory subsets, whereas EMRA was where CD8+ clones were enriched. SARS-CoV-2 specificity of the second-wave clones peaking on day 37 was not confirmed. Clones contracting from day 15 to 85 had balanced CD4/CD8 phenotypes, while a second wave expanding from day 15 to 37 was biased towards CD4+. The study covered only two mild cases, and larger cohorts including severe cases with pre-infection samples were considered necessary. Some responding clones were found in pre-infection memory, which suggests that pre-existing cross-reactive memory T cells took part in the SARS-CoV-2 response.

The V and J ends are trimmed by 4 bases and 10 bases, leaving 8 bases between them. The germline V gene (reference sequence) specifies SEHNR as CDR1 and FQNEAQ as CDR2. The CDR3 numbers 11 residues from cysteine through phenylalanine. Only CDR3 DNA remains: 33 bases, in frame from the first base. The run used an Illumina NovaSeq 6000. Using 5'RACE with constant-segment primers, TCRalpha and TCRbeta cDNA libraries were constructed, with sample barcodes and unique molecular identifiers added in the process. Trizol reagent was used to extract RNA from every sample. The libraries were amplified in two PCR steps, and the second step added a second sample barcode and Illumina TruSeq adapters. Sequencing of the libraries was done on an Illumina NovaSeq, producing 2 x 150 bp paired-end reads. As for the authors' bioinformatics: The reads were demultiplexed and collapsed into UMI-guided consensus sequences using migec v1.2.7. Using mixcr v2.1.11, UMI consensuses were aligned to TRA and TRB V and J templates and then assembled into clonotypes. A clonotype was counted as expanded or contracted only if both edgeR and NoisET called the change significant, with noise models trained on biological replicates. For edgeR calls, a false discovery rate-adjusted p below 0.01 and a log2 fold-change threshold of 1 were applied. As an exploratory analysis of dynamics, PCA with hierarchical clustering was applied to max-normalized trajectories of the 1000 most abundant clonotypes. Separately sequenced CD4+ and CD8+ repertoires were used to assign a CD4 or CD8 phenotype to each responding clone. Through fastp at Q25 and MiXCR, TCRdb rebuilt clones from the public reads, retaining in-frame beta chains. When rows share a CDR3 protein, they turn into one entry using the most common DNA and genes. TCRdb, rather than the study authors, made the V and J calls. The sample contains 70,000 to 100,000 distinct CDR3 sequences, less than 15% of them found a single time. The ten largest make up roughly two fifths of the sample.

Ficoll-Paque density gradient centrifugation was the method used to isolate PBMCs. This sequence uses TRBV7-9 and TRBJ1-3, with no reliable assignment of the D segment. The clonotype comes from a young man who had mild COVID-19 (a few samples of this study predate the infection). The sample titles of this study are shuffled in the database, so cell type and time point are left out; the donor was told from shared clones. Sequencing used PBMCs or a T cell subset sorted from them (not recorded which). The DNA is as follows: TGTGCCAGCAGCTCTGAAAATACCATATATTTT. Protein translation: CASSSENTIYF.